The sequence of this T cell receptor beta chain was determined in a study of cytomegalovirus exposure and HLA in healthy donors. The CDR3 totals 13 residues. V was cut by 5 bases and J by 3 bases, with 11 bases left in between. Germline V gene lookup returns CDR1 SGHAT and CDR2 FQNNGV. About this clone: Its target is unknown.

Broader study findings: Per a prior analysis, the majority of TCR beta V segments were productive roughly 90% or roughly 30% of the time. Reported findings show TCR beta sequences accurately forecast HLA-A and HLA-B alleles in most subjects. The study designated 150 or so TCR beta chains cytomegalovirus-associated.

PCR amplification relied on 60 Vbeta primers (plus 13 Jbeta primers). Produced via immunoSEQ multiplex PCR; TCRdb's table is partial and in-frame only. The sample lists tens of thousands of clones; approximately 70% were seen once. Donors likely had unrecorded immune exposures despite being nominally healthy when sampled. The specimen was PBMCs. The TCR sequence derives from a man aged 40-49 years in good health and CMV-seropositive. The chain uses TRBV11-2 and TRBJ2-7; weak D call: TRBD1 (5 bases). The chain's CDR3 is CASSLGAVYEQYF. The CDR3 DNA reads as TGTGCCAGCAGCCTTGGGGCGGTCTACGAGCAGTACTTC.